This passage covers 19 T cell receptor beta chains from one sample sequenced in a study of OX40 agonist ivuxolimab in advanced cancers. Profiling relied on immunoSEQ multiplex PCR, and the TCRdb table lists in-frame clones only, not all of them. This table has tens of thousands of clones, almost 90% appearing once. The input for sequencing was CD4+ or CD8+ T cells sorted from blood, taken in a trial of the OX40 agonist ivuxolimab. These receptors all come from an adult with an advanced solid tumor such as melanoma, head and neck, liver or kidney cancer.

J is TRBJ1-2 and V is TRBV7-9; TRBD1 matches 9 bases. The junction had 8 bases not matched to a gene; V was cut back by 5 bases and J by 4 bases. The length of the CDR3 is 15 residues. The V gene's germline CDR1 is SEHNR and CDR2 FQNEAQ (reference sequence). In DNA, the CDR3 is TGTGCCAGCAGCGCGCCGGGACAGGGTACCTATGGCTACACCTTC. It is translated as CASSAPGQGTYGYTF. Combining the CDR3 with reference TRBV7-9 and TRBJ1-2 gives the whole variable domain DTGVSQNPRHKITKRGQNVTFRCDPISEHNRLYWYRQTLGQGPEFLTYFQNEAQLEKSRLLSDRFSAERPKGSFSTLEIQRTEQGDSAMYLCASSAPGQGTYGYTFGSGTRLTVV.

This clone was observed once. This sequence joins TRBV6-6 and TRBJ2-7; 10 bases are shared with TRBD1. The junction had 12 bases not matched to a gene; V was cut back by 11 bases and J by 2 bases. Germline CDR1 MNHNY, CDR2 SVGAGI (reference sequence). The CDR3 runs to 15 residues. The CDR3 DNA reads TGTGCCTCCTACAACGGGGACAGGGGACCCTACGAGCAGTACTTC. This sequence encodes CASYNGDRGPYEQYF.

The CDR3 nucleotides are TGTGCCAGCAGCCAGGGACAGATGTACAATGAGCAGTTCTTC. It translates to CASSQGQMYNEQFF. The chain is built from TRBV14 and TRBJ2-1; 7 bases match TRBD1. The germline V gene encodes CDR1 SGHDN and CDR2 FVKESK. With 3 bases clipped from V and 4 bases from J, the junction kept 3 bases outside the gene matches. This CDR3 is 14 amino acids long.

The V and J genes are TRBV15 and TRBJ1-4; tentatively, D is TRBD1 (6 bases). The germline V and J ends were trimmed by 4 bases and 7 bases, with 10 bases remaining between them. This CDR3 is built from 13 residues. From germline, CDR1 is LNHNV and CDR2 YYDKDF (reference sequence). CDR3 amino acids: CATSKKGVEKLFF. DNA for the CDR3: TGTGCCACCAGCAAGAAGGGGGTTGAAAAACTGTTTTTT.

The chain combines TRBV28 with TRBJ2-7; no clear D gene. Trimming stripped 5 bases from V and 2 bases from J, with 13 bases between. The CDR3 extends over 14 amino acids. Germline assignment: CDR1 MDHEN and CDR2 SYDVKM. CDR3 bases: TGTGCCAGCAGTCCCCCGGGTTGGGCCTACGAGCAGTACTTC. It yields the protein CASSPPGWAYEQYF.

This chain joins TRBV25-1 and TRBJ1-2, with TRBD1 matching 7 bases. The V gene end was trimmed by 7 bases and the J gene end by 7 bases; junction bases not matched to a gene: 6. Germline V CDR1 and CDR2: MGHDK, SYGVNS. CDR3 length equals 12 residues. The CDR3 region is CASNIQGSGYTF. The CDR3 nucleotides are TGTGCCAGCAATATACAGGGGTCTGGCTACACCTTC.

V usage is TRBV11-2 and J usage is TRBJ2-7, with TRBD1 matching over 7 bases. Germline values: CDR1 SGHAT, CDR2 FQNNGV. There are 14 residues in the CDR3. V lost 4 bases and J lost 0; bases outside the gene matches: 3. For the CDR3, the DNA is TGTGCCAGCAGCTATGACAGGGACTCCTACGAGCAGTACTTC. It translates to CASSYDRDSYEQYF.

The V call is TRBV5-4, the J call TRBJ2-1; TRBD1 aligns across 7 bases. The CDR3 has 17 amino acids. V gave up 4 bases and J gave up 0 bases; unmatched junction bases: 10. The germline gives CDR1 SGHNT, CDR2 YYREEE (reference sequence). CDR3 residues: CASSIPGTEASYNEQFF. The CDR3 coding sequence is TGTGCCAGCAGCATCCCCGGGACAGAGGCCTCCTACAATGAGCAGTTCTTC.

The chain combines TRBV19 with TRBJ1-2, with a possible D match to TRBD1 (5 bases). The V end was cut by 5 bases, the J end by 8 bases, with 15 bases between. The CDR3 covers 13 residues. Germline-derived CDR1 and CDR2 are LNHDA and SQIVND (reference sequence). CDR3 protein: CASSPPDIRGYTF. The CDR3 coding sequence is TGTGCCAGTAGTCCGCCGGACATCCGAGGCTACACCTTC.

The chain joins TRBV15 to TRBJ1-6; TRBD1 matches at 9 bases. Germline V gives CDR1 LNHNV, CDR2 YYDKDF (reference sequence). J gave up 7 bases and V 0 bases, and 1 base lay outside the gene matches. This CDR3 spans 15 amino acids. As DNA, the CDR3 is TGTGCCACCAGCAGAGAAGGGACAGGGAATTCACCCCTCCACTTT. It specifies CATSREGTGNSPLHF.

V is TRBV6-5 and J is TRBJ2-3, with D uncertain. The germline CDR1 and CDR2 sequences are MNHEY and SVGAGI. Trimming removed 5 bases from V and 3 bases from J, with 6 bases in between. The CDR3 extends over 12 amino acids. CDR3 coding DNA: TGTGCCAGCAGTGGATCTACAGATACGCAGTATTTT. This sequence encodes CASSGSTDTQYF.

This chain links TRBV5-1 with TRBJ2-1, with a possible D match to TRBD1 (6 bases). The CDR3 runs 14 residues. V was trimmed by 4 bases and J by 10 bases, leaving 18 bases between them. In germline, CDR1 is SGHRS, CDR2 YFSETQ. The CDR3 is CASSQRQGPGEQFF. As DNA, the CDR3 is TGCGCCAGCAGCCAAAGGCAGGGGCCGGGAGAGCAGTTCTTC.

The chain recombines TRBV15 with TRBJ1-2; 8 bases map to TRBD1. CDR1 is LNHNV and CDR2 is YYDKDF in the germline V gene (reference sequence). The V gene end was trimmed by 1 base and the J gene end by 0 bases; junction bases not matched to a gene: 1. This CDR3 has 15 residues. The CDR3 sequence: CATSRAGGANYGYTF. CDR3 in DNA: TGTGCCACCAGCAGAGCAGGGGGCGCTAACTATGGCTACACCTTC.

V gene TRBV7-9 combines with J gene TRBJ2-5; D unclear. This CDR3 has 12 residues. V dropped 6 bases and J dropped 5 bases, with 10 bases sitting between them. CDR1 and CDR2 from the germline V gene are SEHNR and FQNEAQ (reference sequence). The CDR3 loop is CASSPTVETQYF. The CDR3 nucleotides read TGTGCCAGCAGTCCTACAGTGGAGACCCAGTACTTC.

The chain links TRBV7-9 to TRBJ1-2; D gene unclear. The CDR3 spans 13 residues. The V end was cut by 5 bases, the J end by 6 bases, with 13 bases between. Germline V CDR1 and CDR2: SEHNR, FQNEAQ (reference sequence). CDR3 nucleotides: TGTGCCAGCAGCCTCACCTCGTCCCATGGCTACACCTTC. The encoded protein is CASSLTSSHGYTF.

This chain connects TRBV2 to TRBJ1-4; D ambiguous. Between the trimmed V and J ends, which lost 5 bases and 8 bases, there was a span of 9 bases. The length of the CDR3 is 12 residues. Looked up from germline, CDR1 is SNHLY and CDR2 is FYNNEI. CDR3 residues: CASSPVVEKLFF. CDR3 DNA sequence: TGTGCCAGCAGTCCCGTAGTAGAAAAACTGTTTTTT.

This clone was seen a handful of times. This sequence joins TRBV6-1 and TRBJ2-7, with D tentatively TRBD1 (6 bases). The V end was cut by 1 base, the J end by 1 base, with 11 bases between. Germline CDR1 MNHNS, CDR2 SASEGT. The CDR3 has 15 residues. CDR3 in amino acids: CASSEEGHHSYEQYF. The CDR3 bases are TGTGCCAGCAGTGAAGAGGGACATCATTCCTACGAGCAGTACTTC.

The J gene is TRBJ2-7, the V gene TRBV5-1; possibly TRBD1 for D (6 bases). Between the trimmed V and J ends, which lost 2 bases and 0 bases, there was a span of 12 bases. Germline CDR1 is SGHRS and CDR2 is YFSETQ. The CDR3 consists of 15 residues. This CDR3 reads CASSLQGSSSYEQYF. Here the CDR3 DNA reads TGCGCCAGCAGCTTACAGGGCTCCAGCTCCTACGAGCAGTACTTC.

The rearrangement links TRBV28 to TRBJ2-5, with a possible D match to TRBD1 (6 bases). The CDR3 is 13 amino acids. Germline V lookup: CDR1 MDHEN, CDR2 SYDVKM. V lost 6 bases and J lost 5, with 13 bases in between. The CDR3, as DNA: TGTGCCAGCAGCTCACAGGGCCCGGAGACCCAGTACTTC. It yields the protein CASSSQGPETQYF. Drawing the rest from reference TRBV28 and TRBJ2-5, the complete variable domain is DVKVTQSSRYLVKRTGEKVFLECVQDMDHENMFWYRQDPGLGLRLIYFSYDVKMKEKGDIPEGYSVSREKKERFSLILESASTNQTSMYLCASSSQGPETQYFGPGTRLLVL.